This T cell receptor (beta chain) was found in a study of regulatory T cells in long-lasting Graves disease (dated by TCRdb to about 2021). For context, the study as a whole: Antithyroid drugs had been taken for less than 3 months by newly diagnosed Graves' disease patients. Peripheral blood TCR sequencing and RNA sequencing compared persistent Graves' disease patients with newly diagnosed Graves' disease patients. The study took place in China and was registered as a clinical trial. TCR sequencing covered about 13 persistent and approximately 20 newly diagnosed Graves' disease patients, about 35 samples in total. The paper as a whole reports these results and caveats: TRBV28, TRBJ1-2 and TRBJ2-5 were preferentially used in persistent disease, while TRBV20-1 and TRBJ2-1 were favored in newly diagnosed disease. Compared with newly diagnosed patients, persistent Graves' disease patients had lower TCR Shannon entropy and fewer highly expanded clones, which suggests clonal expansion. The authors acknowledged the small sample size as a limitation that may reduce accuracy. Persistent patients shared more public clonotypes among themselves (fewer than 3,000) than newly diagnosed patients did (about 970). Because the primary lesion, thyroid tissue, could not be accessed, the study looked at peripheral blood alone. Sequencing and analysis were limited to the TCR beta chain.

Library method: multiplex PCR. Instrument used: Illumina HiSeq 4000. TCR beta libraries were built with iRepertoire HTBI primers and Arm-PCR amplification of CDR3 regions. Gel purification was performed on PCR products prior to sequencing. The original pipeline was this. Across samples, around 62 TRBV and 15 or so TRBJ segments were identified and used for gene usage analysis of CDR3 amino acid clonotypes. COPE and FqMerger were used to merge the filtered high-quality paired reads into contigs. BLAST was used to align contigs to IMGT TRBV, TRBD and TRBJ reference genes, with CDR3 defined following IMGT. Any clonotype with a frequency above 0.1% was counted as a highly expanded clone. Repertoire diversity was measured by Shannon entropy, and V-J evenness by the Gini coefficient. A clonotype was considered public if more than one individual shared it. TCRdb itself trimmed the public reads at Q25 with fastp, ran MiXCR and retained productive beta chains. Records with the same CDR3 protein are collapsed into one entry carrying the most frequent genes and DNA. TCRdb, not the original authors, processed these V and J calls. The sample table contains roughly 560,000 distinct CDR3 sequences; only one count was recorded for about 12% of them. More than 8% of the sample belongs to the ten largest clones.

What the time point label conveys for this sample: newly diagnosed GD, antithyroid drugs for less than 3 months. For both TCR sequencing and RNA sequencing, RNA was extracted from PBMCs using TRIzol. The diagnosis of Graves' disease followed American Thyroid Association guidelines. Patients for the study were recruited at an endocrinology department in Xi'an, China. Each patient gave about 8.1 milliliters of peripheral blood, collected in an EDTA anticoagulant tube. Ficoll Paque Plus density gradient separation was used to isolate PBMCs, and no further T cell sorting was performed. An Agilent 2100 Bioanalyzer and agarose gel were used to assess RNA quality, and a NanoDrop 2000 was used to measure RNA concentration. V loses 3 bases of germline sequence and J loses 2 bases, and the interval between the two ends is 8 bases. The germline V gene (reference sequence) specifies MNHEY as CDR1 and SMNVEV as CDR2. Measured from the cysteine to the phenylalanine, the CDR3 is 14 residues long. This entry keeps only the CDR3 DNA: 42 bases, framed from base 1.

At least ten counts were recorded for this clonotype. Its antigen is not yet known. The sample holds no much larger clone one base away, and base qualities are not on file. This sample was also put to use in a study of T cells in Graves' hyperthyroidism and ophthalmopathy. Drawing on the second study: Stable Graves' hyperthyroidism was defined as the absence of progression to ophthalmopathy over 18 months of follow-up. Hyperthyroidism patients were newly diagnosed, had a disease duration of under 2 months, and were aged 18 to 65 years. Patients with uncontrolled infections, other autoimmune diseases, pregnancy or lactation were excluded. Diagnoses were based on clinical symptoms, serum thyroxine and TRAb, thyroid ultrasound and orbital computed tomography. The first round of RT-PCR for the TCR CDR3 was performed with the HTBI primer set and the Qiagen OneStep RT-PCR kit. Most expanded thyroid clonotypes (frequency above 0.001) were also found in blood, which suggests that blood repertoires may mirror thyroid immune responses. Ophthalmopathy was separated from stable hyperthyroidism by a 13 V-J signature model, with over 85% sensitivity and just over 81% specificity obtained in cross-validation and 80%/75% obtained in testing. In validation, the model predicted progression to ophthalmopathy a median of roughly six months before onset, with approximately 70% sensitivity and 72.22% specificity. TCR V-J signatures able to tell the groups apart were searched for in a discovery cohort of 90 to 100 patients, of whom approximately 40 had Graves' ophthalmopathy and 57 had stable Graves' hyperthyroidism. Prospective prediction of ophthalmopathy was tested in an independent validation cohort consisting of fewer than 20 hyperthyroidism patients and approximately 16 patients who later progressed to ophthalmopathy. The 90 to 100 discovery patients were randomly divided into training and test sets at a 7:3 ratio. In about 6 Graves' hyperthyroidism patients, the study also compared T-cell repertoires from thyroid tissue with T-cell repertoires from blood. After blood sampling, hyperthyroidism patients were treated with methimazole at a starting dose of 30 mg daily, and ophthalmopathy patients were treated with high-dose intravenous methylprednisolone. Libraries were constructed in a second round of multiplex PCR, after which size selection and purification were carried out. Libraries were sequenced paired-end with 100 bp reads on an Illumina HiSeq2000. SOAPnuke was used to process the raw data, removing reads that contained adapters or uncalled bases, had a mean Phred below 15, or lacked an exact match to the constant primer or identifier. COPE v1.2.5 was used to merge the high-quality paired reads, and each unique nucleotide sequence was defined as a clonotype. MiTCR v1.1 was used to align clonotypes to the IMGT TRBV, TRBD and TRBJ reference segments. The analysis was restricted to V-J combinations with a frequency above 0.0001, which together covered just over 99% of the repertoires. The TCS score was defined as the ratio of F50 (clonal expansion) to E x V (chaos), calculated using BLOSUM62-based TCRdist between CDR3 peptides within each V-J. Welch's t-statistics and random forest reduced around 550 V-J features to 10 to 15, which were used in a naive Bayes classifier (R e1071). No statistical method was used to fix the sample size in advance, and group allocation was not hidden from the investigators. TCR Vbeta CDR3 sequencing of roughly 140 peripheral blood samples (under 45 ophthalmopathy, approximately 80 hyperthyroidism and approximately 17 progressor patients) is reported in the paper.

Rearrangement joined TRBV27 to TRBJ1-5; no D gene can be assigned with confidence. This material consisted of peripheral blood mononuclear cells (PBMCs), taken at new diagnosis, from a patient treated with antithyroid drugs. The origin of this receptor is a woman aged 25 to 39 with Graves disease. Donor details come from another sample of the same person, matched by shared clones. The CDR3 in this case is CASSLSPRNQPQHF. Here is the DNA: TGTGCCAGCAGTTTGTCCCCGCGCAATCAGCCCCAGCATTTT.